Listed below are T cell receptor beta chains from one sample, sequenced in a study of blood T cell repertoires in COVID-19. TCRdb keeps only in-frame clones here, not all; method: immunoSEQ multiplex PCR. The repertoire includes just over 350,000 clones, roughly 87% of them detected once, and almost 3% sits in the top ten. Sequenced material: PBMCs or T cells enriched from blood (not recorded which). The source of these receptors is a woman aged 25 to 45 who had recovered from COVID-19. Both conserved end residues are part of each CDR3. Fields, in order: CDR3 DNA, CDR3 protein, V gene, D gene, clone size, J gene. D genes are given only for firm matches. A clone size is listed for some rows: how often the clone was seen (once, few, many), or a class if it is expanded.

cdr3_nt: TGTGCCAGTAACGGGGAAGGGGGCCACGAGCAGTACTTC
cdr3_aa: CASNGEGGHEQYF
v_call: TRBV19
d_call: TRBD1
clone_size: once
j_call: TRBJ2-7

cdr3_nt: TGCGCCAGCAGCGCCCCGACTGTGAACACTGAAGCTTTCTTT
cdr3_aa: CASSAPTVNTEAFF
v_call: TRBV5-1
d_call: -
clone_size: -
j_call: TRBJ1-1

cdr3_nt: TGTGCCAGCAGCTTGCGAGATTCTGGGGCCAACGTCCTGACTTTC
cdr3_aa: CASSLRDSGANVLTF
v_call: TRBV5-6
d_call: -
clone_size: -
j_call: TRBJ2-6

cdr3_nt: TGTGCCAGCAGCTTAGCCGGGGGCTACGAGCAGTACTTC
cdr3_aa: CASSLAGGYEQYF
v_call: TRBV7-8
d_call: -
clone_size: -
j_call: TRBJ2-7

cdr3_nt: TGCAGCGTTGAAAGTGAGGGCAGGGGGGCCTACGAGCAGTACTTC
cdr3_aa: CSVESEGRGAYEQYF
v_call: TRBV29-1
d_call: -
clone_size: -
j_call: TRBJ2-7

cdr3_nt: TGTGCCATCAGTGGACAGGGGGCCTACGAGCAGTACTTC
cdr3_aa: CAISGQGAYEQYF
v_call: TRBV10-3
d_call: TRBD1
clone_size: -
j_call: TRBJ2-7

cdr3_nt: TGTGCCACCCTAGTTCCCGGGGGGCTCACAGATACGCAGTATTTT
cdr3_aa: CATLVPGGLTDTQYF
v_call: TRBV27
d_call: -
clone_size: -
j_call: TRBJ2-3

cdr3_nt: TGTGCCATCAGTGATTGGACTAGCGGGGGCTCACCGCATGAGCAGTTCTTC
cdr3_aa: CAISDWTSGGSPHEQFF
v_call: TRBV10-3
d_call: TRBD2
clone_size: -
j_call: TRBJ2-1

cdr3_nt: TGTGCCAGCACCTACTGGGGACTAGCATCCAATGAGCAGTTCTTC
cdr3_aa: CASTYWGLASNEQFF
v_call: TRBV6-6
d_call: TRBD2
clone_size: -
j_call: TRBJ2-1

cdr3_nt: TGTGCCAGCACCCCCTTAGGGTCTAGCGACTACGAGCAGTACTTC
cdr3_aa: CASTPLGSSDYEQYF
v_call: TRBV7-8
d_call: -
clone_size: -
j_call: TRBJ2-7

cdr3_nt: TGCGCCAGCAGCTTGGCCGAGGAGGAGACCCAGTACTTC
cdr3_aa: CASSLAEEETQYF
v_call: TRBV5-1
d_call: -
clone_size: -
j_call: TRBJ2-5

cdr3_nt: TGTGCCAGTAGTATGGGGACAGGAGGCACCGGGGAGCTGTTTTTT
cdr3_aa: CASSMGTGGTGELFF
v_call: TRBV19
d_call: TRBD1
clone_size: -
j_call: TRBJ2-2

cdr3_nt: TGTGCCAGCAGTTCGACAGGGGCCGTCTCCTACGAGCAGTACTTC
cdr3_aa: CASSSTGAVSYEQYF
v_call: TRBV6-5
d_call: TRBD1
clone_size: -
j_call: TRBJ2-7

cdr3_nt: TGTGCCAGCCGGACCAGTTGGCCCGGGACAGGGATGAATAATGAAAAACTGTTTTTT
cdr3_aa: CASRTSWPGTGMNNEKLFF
v_call: TRBV28
d_call: TRBD1
clone_size: -
j_call: TRBJ1-4